The clone carrying this T cell receptor beta chain was recorded many times. The target antigen is unknown. TCRdb analysed the 5' RACE reads with MiXCR anew, one entry per CDR3 protein. The table shows 160,000 or so distinct CDR3 sequences, with around 7.3% occurring only once. Germline CDR1 reads MGHRA; CDR2 reads YSYEKL. CDR3 length: 16 amino acids. V lost 1 base, J lost 1 base, and 5 bases stayed unmatched. The sample comes from a study of T cells after yellow fever vaccination. Overall study context: The fractions with low cell numbers were processed using SMART-Seq v4 Ultra Low Input. Study results and limitations: Though it reached lower strength, the secondary response hit its peak faster, day 5 versus 15. The study noted that FACS-sorted repertoires could contain abundant clonotypes contaminating from the bulk population. There was a small share of clonotypes that showed up in both the CD4 and CD8 compartments.

This specimen was CD4+ T cells sorted from PBMCs, taken more than 4 days after the first yellow fever vaccination. The source of this sequence is a young man who received the YFV17D yellow fever vaccine. The chain recombines TRBV4-1 with TRBJ2-3; 7 positions match TRBD2. CDR3 in DNA: TGCGCCAGCAGCCAAGTTTCCAGCGGGGGCACAGATACGCAGTATTTT. It specifies CASSQVSSGGTDTQYF.